This TCR beta chain is drawn from a study of T-cell reconstitution after alpha-beta-depleted transplantation in children (dated by TCRdb to 2016 to 2017). Some background on the complete study: The study quantitatively tracked T-cell immune reconstitution after TCRalphabeta/CD19-depleted allogeneic hematopoietic cell transplantation in children using TCR repertoire profiling. Beyond this particular receptor, the publication reports: Over the following months the frequencies of hyperexpanded clones went down, and after one year T-cell counts and TCRbeta diversity were mostly credited to newly produced T cells. The apparently early recovery of alphabetaT-cell counts about two months after transplant reportedly depended on only several hundred rapidly expanded clones that came from non-depleted graft cells. In some patients, the high TCRbeta diversity seen at day 60 was put down to recipient T cells and intrathymic progenitors that had survived conditioning.

According to the germline V gene (reference sequence), CDR1 reads SEHNR and CDR2 reads FQNEAQ. The CDR3 measures 13 amino acids from cysteine to phenylalanine. The entry retains the CDR3 DNA only, 39 bases that are in frame from base 1. The treatment or condition label corresponds to: allogeneic hematopoietic cell transplantation with graft depleted of TCRalphabeta T cells and CD19 B cells. The transplant recipients were children given TCRalphabeta/CD19-depleted allogeneic hematopoietic cell grafts. Receptor libraries were prepared by PCR. Sequenced on an Illumina HiSeq 2500. To normalize quantification of the TCRbeta repertoire, the TCR libraries were built with molecular barcoding that relied on unique molecular identifiers. TCRdb reran the public reads through fastp at Q25 and MiXCR, keeping productive beta chains. Every CDR3 protein is listed once, alongside the most common genes and DNA of its rows. The sample table contains around 250,000 distinct CDR3 sequences; only one count was recorded for less than 9% of them. In total, the top ten clones hold 6.3% of the sample.

Worth noting for this clonotype: The antigen this receptor binds is unknown. This may arise from a read error, as a much more abundant clone is one base away.

The source material was PBMCs, mostly from graft donor cells, sampled 180 days after TCRalphabeta/CD19-depleted stem cell transplant. This TCR was sampled from a male patient aged 10 to 17 who had a stem cell transplant for acute lymphoblastic leukemia, so the T cells may come from the graft donor. The V and J segments used are TRBV7-9 and TRBJ1-4; a tentative D call is TRBD1 (6 bases match). In nucleotide form, the sequence is TGTGCCAGCAGAGGGGGGGCGCGTGAAAAACTGCTTTTT. This is translated as CASRGGAREKLLF.